This T cell receptor (beta chain) was sequenced in a study of CD8+ T cells in alopecia areata. Study-wide context: Each recipient was a roughly 7-11-week-old female C3H/HeJ mouse given skin from a roughly 6-12-month-old C3H/HeJ donor with spontaneous alopecia.

RNA was isolated and reverse transcribed to cDNA, the sequencing template. The data were produced by immunoSEQ multiplex PCR, yet TCRdb's version contains in-frame clones alone and is incomplete. This sample has around 290,000 clones, each found more than once. The authors sorted pooled cutaneous lymph node cells using CD4, CD8alpha, NKG2D, NKG2ACE and other markers. A note on this clone: Its antigen remains unidentified. Here the gene names and germline are mouse. Read sequence stops 4 residues before the CDR3 end, and the germline J gene provides the missing end.

Unmatched junction bases numbered 6, after V lost 2 bases and J lost 1 base. This CDR3 is 16 amino acids long. The germline V gene has CDR1 SGHDT and CDR2 FRDEAV. Whole-study results and caveats: Lesional tissue from the scalp (especially in alopecia totalis/universalis) showed higher clonality than normal scalp.

The sequence derives from a C3H/HeJ mouse with alopecia areata. This line is of MHC haplotype H2-k. This chain joins TRBV14 and TRBJ2-1, with 7 bases identical to TRBD2. Sequenced material: CD4+ T cells sorted from a lymph node. CDR3 DNA (partial): TGTGCCAGCAGTTTTCGCCTGGGGGTCAACTATGCT. It is translated as CASSFRLGVNYA. The complete CDR3 sequence is CASSFRLGVNYAEQFF.